This T cell receptor (beta chain) was retrieved from a study of CD8 T cells in Susac syndrome. Random hexamers primed reverse transcription of about 0.5 to 1 ug RNA. Amplification of TCR beta CDR3 was carried out by immunoSEQ multiplex PCR, which covered 54 Vbeta and 13 Jbeta segments. TCRdb reprocessed the immunoSEQ multiplex PCR reads with MiXCR, giving one entry per CDR3 protein. The sample carries a few hundred thousand distinct CDR3 sequences, about 88% recorded once. This CDR3 region has 18 residues. The germline V gene encodes CDR1 MDHEN and CDR2 SYDVKM. The V segment lost 4 bases and the J segment 6 bases; nucleotides outside the gene matches: 17.

V is TRBV28 and J is TRBJ2-1, with 8 bases that match TRBD2. The TCR was taken from a human donor with multiple sclerosis. The sequencing input was CD8+ T cells from PBMCs. For the CDR3, the DNA is TGTGCCAGCAGTTATGGGTTGGGGTTCCGGGAGGGCCGCAATGAGCAGTTCTTC. It translates to CASSYGLGFREGRNEQFF.